This TCR beta chain was recorded in a study of blood T cell repertoires in COVID-19. Turning to the study itself: The study drew acute and convalescent COVID-19 samples from the United States, Italy and Spain. T cells, B-cell-depleted T cells, or PBMCs provided the cDNA or gDNA that served as material.

In the authors' workflow: Amplification of reference gene primers provided the estimated nucleated cell counts. The protocol was immunoSEQ multiplex PCR, while the TCRdb copy is restricted to in-frame clones and leaves out a portion. For V, J and clone size, that table is used; D and trimming come from the DNA. The sample records 250,000 to 300,000 clones, around nine tenths being singletons. The Seattle patients, enrolled during active infection, were followed longitudinally. The V end lost 0 bases, the J end lost 7 bases, and 16 bases lay between the germline ends. Looked up from germline, CDR1 is MNHEY and CDR2 is SVGAGI. The CDR3 is 15 amino acids.

V gene TRBV6-5 combines with J gene TRBJ2-7; a weak D match, TRBD1 (6 bases). Sequenced: peripheral blood. This sequence was found in a woman in her sixties with COVID-19, enrolled during active disease. Here the CDR3 reads CASSYSREVGGEQYF. The CDR3 DNA is TGTGCCAGCAGTTACTCACGGGAAGTAGGGGGTGAGCAGTACTTC.